Listed below are T cell receptor beta chains from one sample, sequenced in a study of shared clonotypes between healthy human individuals. Assay: immunoSEQ multiplex PCR; the TCRdb copy retains only in-frame clones and omits some. Among approximately 530,000 clones listed, approximately 95% were seen once. The specimen sequenced was naive CD4+ T cells sorted from blood. The receptors come from a woman aged 30 to 39 in good health. Each CDR3 is given without its conserved first and last residue. Each record gives: V gene, CDR3 protein.

v_gene: TRBV9; CDR3aa: ASSVWVRDNEQF
v_gene: TRBV6-5; CDR3aa: ASSYSAGVNTEAF
v_gene: TRBV28; CDR3aa: ASSLITRAYNEQF
v_gene: TRBV29-1; CDR3aa: SVEGAGDKGTDTQY
v_gene: TRBV19; CDR3aa: ASSKPRGSQPQH
v_gene: TRBV19; CDR3aa: ASSIDDTEAF
v_gene: TRBV2; CDR3aa: ASSEYAGFTYEQY
v_gene: TRBV2; CDR3aa: ASSVNSLHEKLF
v_gene: TRBV29-1; CDR3aa: SVVRADTQY
v_gene: TRBV28; CDR3aa: ASSLGQEETQY
v_gene: TRBV28; CDR3aa: ASNPAGTGGYEQY
v_gene: TRBV4-1; CDR3aa: ASSQTGKYEQY
v_gene: TRBV28; CDR3aa: ASSPDSPTGGYT
v_gene: TRBV28; CDR3aa: ASSRWTEAF
v_gene: TRBV29-1; CDR3aa: SVRGTDQETQY
v_gene: TRBV18; CDR3aa: ASSPGEGETQY
v_gene: TRBV19; CDR3aa: ASSPELATDSYNEQF
v_gene: TRBV18; CDR3aa: ASSPAAGTTEAF
v_gene: TRBV27; CDR3aa: ARPEGPPSQPQH
v_gene: TRBV11-2; CDR3aa: ASSLGQVHHLSGNTIY
v_gene: TRBV11-2; CDR3aa: ASSSDRDRGLVGELF
v_gene: TRBV2; CDR3aa: ASSVGRRITGELF
v_gene: TRBV5-5; CDR3aa: ASSLVTGGNTIY
v_gene: TRBV29-1; CDR3aa: SVQNQMNTEAF
v_gene: TRBV20-1; CDR3aa: SSLQETQY
v_gene: TRBV2; CDR3aa: ASSEWAPYGYT
v_gene: TRBV2; CDR3aa: ASSEQGTSGRSEQY
v_gene: TRBV10-2; CDR3aa: ASDRYEQY
v_gene: TRBV28; CDR3aa: ASSGRTYEQY
v_gene: TRBV6-5; CDR3aa: ASSYSVWGGFEQY
v_gene: TRBV2; CDR3aa: ASSEFAAGTLRAF
v_gene: TRBV2; CDR3aa: ASSPGLAGAGEQY
v_gene: TRBV2; CDR3aa: ASRPDRAPDTQY
v_gene: TRBV9; CDR3aa: ASSPGRSSGEQF
v_gene: TRBV19; CDR3aa: ASSIWRESSRELF
v_gene: TRBV9; CDR3aa: ASSVRGGGYDEQY
v_gene: TRBV10-1; CDR3aa: ATSSGRAGGTEAF
v_gene: TRBV28; CDR3aa: ASSPSGAGAGSGELF
v_gene: TRBV6-6; CDR3aa: ASSYRQDSYEQY
v_gene: TRBV28; CDR3aa: ASSLGLLGTDTQY
v_gene: TRBV10-3; CDR3aa: ATGTGLSIYEQY
v_gene: TRBV28; CDR3aa: ASSGEPNYGYT
v_gene: TRBV5-1; CDR3aa: ASGFSGANVLT
v_gene: TRBV2; CDR3aa: ASIRQGPSYEQY
v_gene: TRBV4-2; CDR3aa: ASSQSSGSSGANVLT
v_gene: TRBV2; CDR3aa: ASKGTVPPQH